This T cell receptor beta chain was sequenced in a study of cytomegalovirus exposure and HLA in healthy donors (dated by TCRdb to about 2017). For context, the study as a whole: An earlier analysis of fewer than 750 of the donors reported under 300 Gb of sequence data and 117 million unique TCR beta sequences obtained from about 179 million T cells. Approximately 310 gigabases of sequencing data and around 88 million unique TCR sequences made up an early release that covered several hundred HLA-typed donors. The genetic ancestry cluster associated with self-reported Caucasian donors included roughly four fifths of the 300 to 450 genotyped donors. The study aimed to test whether signatures of past pathogen exposure could be identified by cataloging public T cell receptors. The T cell repertoires of 700 or so subjects were profiled by immunosequencing and related to cytomegalovirus serostatus. Besides the first cohort of 550 to 750 subjects, a separate validation cohort made up of 120 different subjects was used. To predict cytomegalovirus infection status, the study brought together high-throughput TCR immunosequencing, statistical association of individual TCRs with disease status, and machine learning. To study patterns of TCR occurrence, a later analysis re-analyzed previously published TCR beta repertoires from 666 donors and added high-resolution HLA genotyping. In the later analysis, no new phenotypic data were used to find candidate immune exposures; instead, reliance was placed on TCR beta sequences and their occurrence across donors. An earlier analysis of some 600 of the donors applied high-throughput TCR beta sequencing to assess whether each TCR beta V gene segment acted as functional or pseudogenic. Donor age, sex, ethnicity and CMV serostatus were compiled alongside the repertoire data. Genome-wide SNP genotypes for about 60% of the roughly 700 donors were used in a later genetic analysis, which treated that subset as a discovery cohort. Every repertoire in the discovery cohort had been generated on one and the same sequencing platform. HLA typing covered class I and class II loci at four-digit resolution. Typing coverage varied by locus: roughly 620-640 donors for A, B, C, DRB1 and DQB1; approximately 500 for DQA1; around 610 for DPA1; approximately 470 for DPB1. About 5 DR-DQ haplotypes were handled as single units for association and clustering, since linkage in the cohort was strong. Among about 400 genotyped donors of the cohort, an average of about 220,000 unique TCR beta nucleotide sequences was sequenced per donor, of which roughly 18% were non-productive.

In total, roughly 710 healthy bone marrow donors made up the cohort. At the time of sampling, all cohort members were nominally healthy, though unrecorded immune exposures were likely present. The donor tested CMV seropositive and was one of the 289 seropositive cohort members. Every donor gave a peripheral blood sample, and the peripheral blood mononuclear cells from that sample were used for TCR beta sequencing. Genomic DNA extraction from the blood cell samples was performed with the Qiagen DNeasy Blood Extraction Kit. General study outcomes and caveats: A further reported finding was that TCR beta sequences accurately predicted the HLA-A and HLA-B alleles for most subjects in the first cohort. A group of highly shared sequence variants was considered likely to be a technical artifact of the sequencing pipeline. A later analysis found that most CMV-associated TCR beta chains appeared HLA-restricted, with HLA associations seemingly driven largely by CMV exposure. In a later analysis, HLA-associated TCR beta chains showed more clonal expansion and lower generation probabilities than non-associated chains that were equally common. In this cohort, only TCR beta chains were sequenced, and detectable features were limited by the absence of alpha or paired-chain data. A later analysis found that TCR association rates varied across HLA loci, with DRB1 alleles showing the most associated TCRs and HLA-C alleles the fewest. In the study, around 150 TCR beta chains were listed as associated with cytomegalovirus. Linkage disequilibrium might explain the correlated functional status among segregating V segments, but an unknown experimental factor could not be ruled out. Fewer than 20 rarely observed V segments, including chromosome 9 orphons, were excluded from the earlier analysis of several hundred of the donors because counts were too low. While some public TCRs were present in many individuals, most TCR sequences turned up only very rarely across donors. In a later analysis, about 16,000 TCR beta sequences were associated with specific HLA alleles at a false discovery rate of 0.05. V-gene and J-gene trimming of TCR beta chains was associated with a missense DCLRE1C variant in a later genetic analysis, and the association was replicated in an independent cohort. Strong co-occurrence of HLA alleles, especially DR and DQ, made assigning TCR associations to individual alleles difficult. In an earlier analysis of 587 of the donors, most TCR beta V segments appeared in productive rearrangements about 87% or about 30% of the time, broadly matching IMGT annotations. Compared with the roughly 670-donor mean, donors in an Asian-associated ancestry cluster had fewer N-insertions in productive TCRs, according to a later genetic analysis. CMV serostatus was the only immune exposure information available for the cohort. The classifier was reported to diagnose cytomegalovirus status with high specificity and sensitivity in both the original and validation cohorts. A later analysis reported that several top co-occurrence clusters appeared linked to parvovirus B19, influenza, CMV and Epstein-Barr virus. The authors suggested that the approach could potentially be generalized to other disease states and immunological phenotypes. In vitro tests confirmed that a few of the cytomegalovirus-associated TCR beta chains recognize cytomegalovirus antigens. Because HLA typing was missing for some donors at each locus, association tests included only the typed subset. Roughly uniform sequencing depth across donors was assumed in presence/absence analyses, although this assumption may not hold.

Receptor libraries were prepared by the immunoSEQ multiplex PCR assay. The multiplex PCR relied on a mix of 60 forward primers for TCR Vbeta segments and 13 reverse primers for TCR Jbeta segments. The CDR3 region of rearranged TCR beta genes was amplified from genomic DNA with a multiplex PCR assay. The Illumina HiSeq System was used to sequence the amplified TCR beta libraries as 87-base-pair reads. Concerning the study's data processing: A later analysis tallied 70 million to 100 million unique TCR beta chains across the 650 to 750 repertoires, and 10 million to 11 million of those chains were shared by two or more donors. Raw reads were error-corrected and collapsed into unique sequences with a nearest-neighbor algorithm that merged closely related sequences to remove PCR and sequencing errors. Alignment of CDR3 sequences to IMGT reference sequences was used to assign V, D and J gene segments. Each retained sequence needed at least a six-nucleotide match to both a V gene segment and a J gene segment. A rearrangement was called productive if the CDR3 had no stop codons and remained in frame with V and J, and every other rearrangement was called non-productive. Following IMGT convention, CDR3 was defined as the stretch from the second conserved V-encoded cysteine up to the conserved J-encoded phenylalanine. The earlier analysis of about 530 of the donors excluded any sequence lacking an unambiguous match to a single V gene segment. An earlier analysis of 500 to 600 of the donors classified V segments as functional when productive rearrangements were above 56.7% and as segregating when the standard deviation between donors was above 5%. To diagnose cytomegalovirus status from the catalog of TCR beta chain sequences, a statistical classification framework was built. In a later analysis, TCR nucleotide sequences were compared against IMGT/GENE-DB human TR gene sequences so that V and J genes could be assigned. In a later analysis, CDR3 sequences and most-parsimonious VDJ recombination scenarios were assigned using the TCRdist pipeline. In a later analysis, every TCR beta chain was defined by the combination of its CDR3 amino acid sequence and its V-gene family, and reads without a unique V-gene family were dropped. To address suspected cross-contamination and a sequencing artifact, a later analysis removed roughly 580 highly shared, low-generation-probability nucleotide sequences. A later analysis calculated a clonal expansion index for each public chain from normalized within-repertoire ranks of inferred template counts. A later analysis computed generation probabilities with a VDJ recombination model fitted to out-of-frame rearrangements, and checked the results against IGoR. In a later analysis, TCR-TCR, TCR-HLA and TCR-CMV co-occurrence was scored with hypergeometric tests, and a repertoire-size bias correction was applied to TCR pairs. False discovery rates were estimated in a later analysis by permuting HLA or CMV assignments 20 times. In a later analysis, co-occurring TCRs were grouped using DBSCAN, with TCRdist sequence similarity added in when clustering inside HLA-allele-positive subsets. Co-occurrence clustering excluded repertoires with fewer than 30,000 or more than 120,000 public chains, plus five with anomalous nucleotide sharing. TCRdb limited this immuneACCESS table to in-frame rearrangements with V and J called. A share of clones is missing; checked studies link under half to unresolved V genes, and the rest is unexplained. The DNA gave D and trimming, while V, J and clone size come from that table. Counted in this sample were approximately 170,000 clones; approximately 80% of them appeared once. The ten largest account for about 7.4% of the sample.

Notes on this clone: The target of this receptor is not known. No per-base quality is available; no much larger clone lies one base away.

The source of this sequence is a male donor in good health and CMV-seropositive. Sequencing input: PBMCs.

In nucleotides, the sequence is TGTGCCAGCAGTCTATTTCCCCTTCTTGAGCAGTTCTTC. It codes for CASSLFPLLEQFF. The chain is encoded by TRBV6-4 joined to TRBJ2-1; too little of a D gene remains to name it. V and J lose 5 bases and 9 bases, and a span of 14 bases separates them. The CDR3 starts with the cysteine, ends with the phenylalanine, and has 13 residues. Of all the DNA, just the CDR3 is kept, 39 bases in frame from base 1. CDR1 MRHNA and CDR2 SNTAGT were looked up in the germline V gene.